The 21 T cell receptor beta chains below all came from one sample that was sequenced in a study of cytomegalovirus exposure and HLA in healthy donors. Profiled with immunoSEQ multiplex PCR; TCRdb holds only in-frame clones, not every one. The profile shows about 400,000 clones, 70% to 90% of them singletons. The sample comprised PBMCs. The receptors stem from a woman younger than 30 in good health and CMV-seronegative.

The gene calls are TRBV7-9 and TRBJ1-4; TRBD1 matches at 7 bases. Germline CDR1 is SEHNR and CDR2 is FQNEAQ (reference sequence). V lost 6 bases, J lost 5 bases, and 9 bases stayed unmatched. CDR3 length: 15 amino acids. The CDR3 region has the DNA TGTGCCAGCAGACGAGCAGGGGGGCACAATGAAAAACTGTTTTTT. Translating it yields CASRRAGGHNEKLFF.

This clone has a handful of counts. V is TRBV28 and J is TRBJ2-7, with 10 bases matching TRBD1. The CDR3 covers 14 residues. CDR1 is MDHEN and CDR2 is SYDVKM in the germline V gene. With 6 bases clipped from V and 6 bases from J, the junction kept 8 bases outside the gene matches. CDR3 DNA sequence: TGTGCCAGCAGAAAGGGACAGGGGTCGGTCGAGCAGTACTTC. Protein sequence: CASRKGQGSVEQYF.

The V and J genes are TRBV27 and TRBJ2-3; D remains ambiguous. Germline V gene sequence: CDR1 MNHEY, CDR2 SMNVEV (reference sequence). V dropped 5 bases and J dropped 1 base, with 10 bases sitting between them. The CDR3 is 14 residues long. DNA of the CDR3: TGTGCCAGCAGTCCTTTCCGGGGCACAGATACGCAGTATTTT. Translating gives CASSPFRGTDTQYF.

CDR3 nucleotide sequence: TGTGCCAGCAGCTTGTGGAGGGGCGGAAGTGAAAAACTGTTTTTT. As protein: CASSLWRGGSEKLFF. The rearrangement uses TRBV5-4 and TRBJ1-4; a weak D match, TRBD1 (5 bases). Germline CDR1 reads SGHNT; CDR2 reads YYREEE (reference sequence). V was pared by 1 base and J by 7 bases, with 14 bases between. There are 15 residues in the CDR3.

V is TRBV28 and J is TRBJ2-7, with 9 bases aligning to TRBD1. CDR1 and CDR2 from the germline V gene are MDHEN and SYDVKM. The CDR3 loop spans 14 amino acids. After removal of 3 bases from V and 6 bases from J, the junction contained 6 bases not matched to a gene. In DNA, the CDR3 is TGTGCCAGCAGTTTTCGGACAGGGGAGGCCGAGCAGTACTTC. Protein: CASSFRTGEAEQYF.

The V call is TRBV7-2, the J call TRBJ2-5, with 9 bases identical to TRBD2. V shed 4 bases, J shed 5 bases, and the junction held 5 bases outside the gene matches. Germline-derived CDR1 and CDR2 are SGHTA and FQGNSA. The length of the CDR3 is 14 residues. This CDR3 is CASSSISGSETQYF. CDR3 bases: TGTGCCAGCAGCTCGATTAGCGGGAGTGAGACCCAGTACTTC.

This chain joins TRBV6-5 and TRBJ2-4, with D possibly being TRBD2 (6 bases). CDR1 MNHEY and CDR2 SVGAGI come from the germline V gene. The CDR3 spans 15 residues. V dropped 6 bases and J dropped 5 bases, with 17 bases sitting between them. The CDR3 spells CASSTKREKENIQYF. CDR3 DNA: TGTGCCAGCAGCACTAAACGGGAGAAAGAAAACATTCAGTACTTC.

V is TRBV19 and J is TRBJ1-5, with D possibly TRBD1 on 5 matching bases. The CDR3 loop spans 15 amino acids. Germline CDR1 and CDR2: LNHDA and SQIVND (reference sequence). Trimming removed 4 bases at V and 4 bases at J, with 14 bases between. CDR3 amino acids: CASSTKQGSNQPQHF. DNA of the CDR3: TGTGCCAGTAGTACCAAGCAGGGATCGAATCAGCCCCAGCATTTT.

The chain uses TRBV28 and TRBJ1-2, with TRBD1 as a possible D gene (5 bases). V was cut by 3 bases and J by 8 bases, with 13 bases left in between. Germline V CDR1 and CDR2: MDHEN, SYDVKM. The CDR3 is made up of 13 amino acids. The CDR3 region has the DNA TGTGCCAGCAGTTTGGATATGGGGCGAGGCTACACCTTC. Protein product: CASSLDMGRGYTF.

The chain joins TRBV6-1 to TRBJ2-2; a possible D gene is TRBD2 (6 bases). Germline V gene data show CDR1 as MNHNS and CDR2 as SASEGT. CDR3 length: 16 amino acids. V lost 3 bases, J lost 0 bases, and 11 bases lay in between. The CDR3 loop is CASSEVWGANTGELFF. The CDR3 DNA reads as TGTGCCAGCAGTGAGGTTTGGGGGGCGAACACCGGGGAGCTGTTTTTT.

This clone was observed once. The chain couples TRBV6-6 to TRBJ1-4, with 7 bases that match TRBD1. The CDR3 spans 15 residues. Germline loops: CDR1 MNHNY, CDR2 SVGAGI (reference sequence). V lost 2 bases to trimming and J lost 8 bases; unmatched junction nucleotides: 8. The CDR3 loop is CASSYREGAVEKLFF. The CDR3, as DNA: TGTGCCAGCAGTTACCGAGAGGGGGCGGTCGAAAAACTGTTTTTT.

This clone has a handful of counts. This chain links TRBV6-1 with TRBJ1-1, with D perhaps matching TRBD1 (5 bases). The CDR3 has 12 amino acids. In germline, CDR1 is MNHNS, CDR2 SASEGT. V gave up 5 bases and J gave up 8 bases, with 12 bases separating them. The CDR3 is CASSSRPGEAFF. The CDR3, as DNA: TGTGCCAGCAGTTCCAGGCCAGGGGAAGCTTTCTTT.

A word on this clone: Other DNA sequences in the sample encode the same CDR3. The rearrangement uses TRBV27 and TRBJ2-1; unclear D gene. CDR3 length: 12 residues. Germline CDR1 and CDR2: MNHEY and SMNVEV (reference sequence). Trimming took 1 base from V and 9 from J, leaving 7 bases between them. CDR3 amino acids: CASSLLGSEQFF. CDR3 DNA sequence: TGTGCCAGCAGTTTATTGGGCAGTGAGCAGTTCTTC.

The CDR3 DNA sequence: TGTGCCAGTAGGACAGGGATCGGTGCTGAGGTTTACTATGGCTACACCTTC. This translates into CASRTGIGAEVYYGYTF. This sequence joins TRBV19 and TRBJ1-2; TRBD1 matches at 7 bases. The CDR3 covers 17 residues. The germline V gene has CDR1 LNHDA and CDR2 SQIVND (reference sequence). V was clipped by 6 bases and J by 3 bases; unmatched bases: 16.

The chain employs TRBV5-8 and TRBJ1-4; D gene ambiguous. The CDR3 length is 14 residues. Germline loops: CDR1 SGHTS, CDR2 YDEGEE. V was shortened by 2 bases and J by 7 bases, with 12 bases between the two germline ends. The CDR3 reads CASSFARGFEKLFF. The CDR3 DNA is TGTGCCAGCAGCTTTGCACGGGGATTTGAAAAACTGTTTTTT.

This sequence joins TRBV18 and TRBJ2-5; the match to TRBD2 covers 10 bases. The CDR3 loop spans 16 amino acids. V lost 3 bases and J lost 5; bases outside the gene matches: 9. Germline V lookup: CDR1 KGHSH, CDR2 LQKENI. CDR3 nucleotide sequence: TGTGCCAGCTCACCTTTGGAGCGGGGGGGCCAGGAGACCCAGTACTTC. Translated: CASSPLERGGQETQYF.

The chain links TRBV30 to TRBJ2-5; a possible D gene is TRBD2 (5 bases). The CDR3 has 12 residues. V shed 1 base and J shed 6 bases, with 9 bases lying between them. Germline CDR1 and CDR2: GTSNPN and SVGIG (reference sequence). The CDR3 here is CAWSGGRKTQYF. The CDR3 coding sequence is TGTGCCTGGAGTGGCGGGCGGAAGACCCAGTACTTC.

The chain has TRBV5-1 and TRBJ2-2, with 9 bases that match TRBD2. This CDR3 contains 15 residues. After removal of 4 bases from V and 3 bases from J, the junction contained 4 bases not matched to a gene. CDR1 is SGHRS and CDR2 is YFSETQ in the germline V gene. The CDR3 coding sequence is TGCGCCAGCAGCCCTAGGACTAGCGACACCGGGGAGCTGTTTTTT. Protein: CASSPRTSDTGELFF.

The J gene is TRBJ1-1, the V gene TRBV5-6; 7 bases map to TRBD1. The V segment lost 0 bases and the J segment 8 bases; nucleotides outside the gene matches: 7. The CDR3 covers 14 residues. Germline V lookup: CDR1 SGHDT, CDR2 YYEEEE. CDR3 sequence: CASSLVGSTGEAFF. DNA of the CDR3: TGTGCCAGCAGCTTGGTTGGGTCGACAGGGGAAGCTTTCTTT.

The chain combines TRBV9 with TRBJ1-2; no firm D call. Germline lookup yields CDR1 SGDLS and CDR2 YYNGEE. Trimming removed 4 bases from V and 0 bases from J, with 10 bases in between. CDR3 length: 14 residues. In DNA form, the CDR3 reads TGTGCCAGCAGCCCCCGGTTCGCTAACTATGGCTACACCTTC. Translation: CASSPRFANYGYTF.

This clone has just one count. This chain connects TRBV5-1 to TRBJ2-7; D may be TRBD2 (7 bases). In germline, CDR1 is SGHRS, CDR2 YFSETQ. The CDR3 length is 16 residues. Trimming took 3 bases from V and 2 from J, leaving 18 bases between them. CDR3 bases: TGCGCCAGCAGCTCGAGAACTGGGGGGGCCCCCTACGAGCAGTACTTC. Protein product: CASSSRTGGAPYEQYF. Together with reference TRBV5-1 and TRBJ2-7, the CDR3 gives the full variable domain: KAGVTQTPRYLIKTRGQQVTLSCSPISGHRSVSWYQQTPGQGLQFLFEYFSETQRNKGNFPGRFSGRQFSNSRSEMNVSTLELGDSALYLCASSSRTGGAPYEQYFGPGTRLTVT.